These T cell receptor beta chains were read from a single sample in a study of cytotoxic CD8 clonotypes in ibrutinib-treated CLL. The protocol was immunoSEQ multiplex PCR, while the TCRdb copy is restricted to in-frame clones and leaves out a portion. Of about 270,000 clones in the sample, roughly three quarters are singletons; the top ten hold about 5.3%. This specimen consisted of PBMCs, obtained at disease progression, from a patient treated with ibrutinib. All receptors come from a human donor with chronic lymphocytic leukemia. Each CDR3 is given with its conserved first and last residue. A D gene is named only where the DNA matches it firmly.

CDR3aa	d_gene	v_gene	j_gene
CASSPQASGGLIGTDTQYF	TRBD2	TRBV18	TRBJ2-3
CATLDRSHGYTF	-	TRBV15	TRBJ1-2
CASSFHPSLSQETQYF	-	TRBV27	TRBJ2-5
CASSLTGHEQFF	-	TRBV6-5	TRBJ2-1
CASSSQGNEQYF	-	TRBV18	TRBJ2-7
CASTLGGGAGTQYF	-	TRBV7-2	TRBJ2-3
CASSLLQAYYGYTF	-	TRBV5-5	TRBJ1-2
CASSPDDRGWYEQYF	TRBD1	TRBV7-2	TRBJ2-7
CASSHTVGTGGSDTQYF	-	TRBV23-1	TRBJ2-3
CASSLGANYGYTF	-	TRBV28	TRBJ1-2
CASSASLGTAYEQYF	TRBD1	TRBV9	TRBJ2-7
CASSRNRGAGNTIYF	TRBD1	TRBV4-3	TRBJ1-3
CASSVDRGRTEQFF	TRBD1	TRBV11-3	TRBJ2-1
CASSPGTEAFF	-	TRBV7-9	TRBJ1-1
CASSRTGTGYSGANVLTF	TRBD1	TRBV4-1	TRBJ2-6
CASSSASSYNEQFF	-	TRBV11-2	TRBJ2-1
CASSLVTGTDNYGYTF	-	TRBV18	TRBJ1-2
CSARWSYEQYF	-	TRBV20-1	TRBJ2-7
CASSLRQGQPQHF	TRBD1	TRBV18	TRBJ1-5
CASSQVGQGGGYTF	TRBD1	TRBV4-2	TRBJ1-2
CASSLDLHGPGELFF	-	TRBV11-2	TRBJ2-2
CASRSSGGRDTQYF	TRBD2	TRBV2	TRBJ2-3
CASSRMGSENTIYF	-	TRBV7-2	TRBJ1-3
CASSWDRGQANYGYTF	TRBD1	TRBV5-6	TRBJ1-2
CASSLRWQNYGYTF	-	TRBV7-2	TRBJ1-2
CASSYGVSGTEAFF	-	TRBV6-5	TRBJ1-1
CASSSSPYSSRDEQFF	-	TRBV28	TRBJ2-1
CASSLRGLAGYQETQYF	TRBD2	TRBV5-1	TRBJ2-5
CASSLSGTDTQYF	-	TRBV5-8	TRBJ2-3
CASSQDPPLGGTGSGANVLTF	-	TRBV4-2	TRBJ2-6
CASSSQRMGYEQYF	-	TRBV19	TRBJ2-7
CAIKTGLNTEAFF	-	TRBV10-3	TRBJ1-1
CASSSRVSYNSPLHF	-	TRBV27	TRBJ1-6
CSVVGDYEQYF	-	TRBV29-1	TRBJ2-7
CASGDSLYTEAFF	TRBD1	TRBV7-4	TRBJ1-1
CSVEGRQGKGNTEAFF	-	TRBV29-1	TRBJ1-1
CASSPGEETGYTDTQYF	-	TRBV7-8	TRBJ2-3
CASSFTTGLAEAFF	TRBD1	TRBV7-3	TRBJ1-1
CASSFGAGYGYTF	-	TRBV5-1	TRBJ1-2
CASSQQVAGVADTQYF	TRBD2	TRBV4-3	TRBJ2-3
CASSRGTANEQFF	TRBD1	TRBV28	TRBJ2-1
CASRRDRAAYEQYF	TRBD1	TRBV19	TRBJ2-7
CASSVGPGLPYQETQYF	-	TRBV9	TRBJ2-5
CATSELTAQPQHF	-	TRBV15	TRBJ1-5
CASSRRLAAEQYF	TRBD2	TRBV7-2	TRBJ2-7
CASTPRLQRTSGRFTDTQYF	TRBD2	TRBV23-1	TRBJ2-3